The clone carrying this T cell receptor beta chain was found a few times. A J-beta primer mix and a sample-barcoded 5' primer were used in a second PCR of roughly 7 to 12 cycles. Each CDR3 protein gets one entry after TCRdb re-called the 5' RACE reads with MiXCR. In the table there are about 500,000 distinct CDR3 sequences, about 25% of which are singletons. This sample was taken from a study of blood T cells in healthy people across ages. Trimming stripped 3 bases from V and 4 bases from J, with 13 bases between. CDR3 size: 14 residues. Germline V gene lookup returns CDR1 LGHNA and CDR2 YSLEER. These data were also filed under a second study, of T cells of mothers and their children.

V and J are TRBV4-3 and TRBJ2-7; D perhaps matches TRBD2 (5 bases). Sequenced sample: blood. This receptor was identified in a boy between 10 and 17 years old in good health. The CDR3 reads CASSQYGEYYEQYF. Here the CDR3 DNA reads TGCGCCAGCAGCCAGTACGGGGAGTATTACGAGCAGTACTTC.